Below are 12 T cell receptor beta chains sequenced from a single sample in a study of blood T cells in healthy people across ages. A J-beta primer mix and a sample-barcoded 5' primer were used in a second PCR of roughly 7 to 12 cycles. In TCRdb, the 5' RACE reads were re-called with MiXCR into one record per CDR3 protein. The sample lists about 620,000 distinct CDR3 sequences; more than 20% were seen once. Sequenced: blood. Receptors were obtained from a man in his 70s in good health.

This clonotype has a handful of counts. The V and J genes are TRBV15 and TRBJ2-7, with D uncertain. Germline CDR1 is LNHNV and CDR2 is YYDKDF (reference sequence). The CDR3 is 13 residues long. V lost 3 bases to trimming and J lost 3 bases, with 9 bases between them. The CDR3 protein is CATSRENFYEQYF. CDR3 sequence (DNA): TGTGCCACCAGCAGGGAAAATTTCTACGAGCAGTACTTC. The full variable domain, with the rest looked up from reference TRBV15 and TRBJ2-7, is DAMVIQNPRYQVTQFGKPVTLSCSQTLNHNVMYWYQQKSSQAPKLLFHYYDKDFNNEADTPDNFQSRRPNTSFCFLDIRSPGLGDTAMYLCATSRENFYEQYFGPGTRLTVT.

This clonotype showed up just once. The genes are TRBV28 and TRBJ2-5; D gene ambiguous. The better agreement between TRBJ2-7 and the DNA end casts doubt on the J call. The germline V gene has CDR1 MDHEN and CDR2 SYDVKM. This CDR3 spans 12 amino acids. The DNA of the CDR3 is TGTGCCAGCACCGCGAGCTCCTACGAGCAGTACTTC. Residues: CASTASSYEQYF.

The CDR3 region is CASGRQTSGANVLTF. The CDR3 nucleotides read TGTGCCAGCGGGAGGCAGACCTCTGGGGCCAACGTCCTGACTTTC. The chain carries TRBV6-1 and TRBJ2-6; tentative D call: TRBD2 (6 bases). The CDR3 is made up of 15 amino acids. V was clipped by 8 bases and J by 0 bases, with 11 bases between them. Germline V lookup: CDR1 MNHNS, CDR2 SASEGT.

This clonotype was seen repeatedly, ten times or more. As DNA, the CDR3 is TGTGCCAGCAGCCAAGGTCAGGCCGGAAACACCATATATTTT. This translates into CASSQGQAGNTIYF. The chain recombines TRBV16 with TRBJ1-3; D remains ambiguous. Trimming left V 2 bases short and J 4 bases short, with 9 bases between. Germline loops: CDR1 KGHSY, CDR2 FQNENV. The CDR3 runs to 14 residues.

This sequence joins TRBV2 and TRBJ1-1; tentative D call: TRBD1 (5 bases). In germline, CDR1 is SNHLY, CDR2 FYNNEI. The CDR3 runs 13 residues. Trimming removed 7 bases from V and 1 base from J, with 10 bases in between. The CDR3 sequence: CASTERGNTEAFF. The CDR3 DNA follows: TGTGCCAGCACGGAAAGGGGGAACACTGAAGCTTTCTTT.

This clonotype was seen a handful of times. A read error is likely, as this CDR3 ends without the conserved phenylalanine or tryptophan. The chain uses TRBV20-1 and TRBJ2-5; 8 bases match TRBD2. The J call may be in error: the DNA end matches TRBJ2-1 better. The CDR3 has 17 amino acids. Germline V gene lookup returns CDR1 DFQATT and CDR2 SNEGSKA (reference sequence). The CDR3 here is CSAILGGQAGVFGEQFL. The CDR3 DNA is TGCAGTGCAATATTGGGGGGACAAGCGGGAGTCTTCGGCGAGCAGTTCCTC.

The J gene is TRBJ2-1, the V gene TRBV21-1; TRBD2, the table's D call, lacks a check against the DNA. The J call may be faulty, since TRBJ2-7 better matches the DNA end. TRBV21-1 is a pseudogene. This CDR3 has 15 amino acids. The CDR3 here is CASIGTSGSLYEQYF. CDR3 DNA: TGTGCCAGCATTGGGACTAGCGGGAGTCTCTACGAGCAGTACTTC.

The chain links TRBV27 to TRBJ2-5, with D possibly being TRBD1 (5 bases). The assigned J gene may be wrong: the sequence end matches TRBJ2-1 better. Germline V gene lookup returns CDR1 MNHEY and CDR2 SMNVEV (reference sequence). The CDR3 has 15 residues. The CDR3 reads CASRAGPSSYNEQFF. In DNA, the CDR3 is TGTGCCAGCAGGGCAGGGCCATCCTCCTACAATGAGCAGTTCTTC.

The chain combines TRBV5-6 with TRBJ2-1; D is undetermined. This CDR3 is 19 amino acids long. The germline CDR1 and CDR2 sequences are SGHDT and YYEEEE. Trimming left V 4 bases short and J 0 bases short, with 23 bases between. Here the CDR3 reads CASSTRQYASPSSYNEQFF. The CDR3 DNA reads TGTGCCAGCAGCACCCGACAATACGCTTCCCCAAGCTCCTACAATGAGCAGTTCTTC.

The J gene is TRBJ2-5, the V gene TRBV3-1; a weak D match, TRBD1 (5 bases). The V end lost 1 base, the J end lost 7 bases, and 7 bases lay between the germline ends. The CDR3 has 12 amino acids. Germline V gene lookup returns CDR1 LGHDT and CDR2 YNNKEL (reference sequence). The CDR3, as DNA: TGTGCCAGCAGCCAAGTTCAGGGGACCCAGTACTTC. Translating it yields CASSQVQGTQYF.

The sample holds many counts of this clonotype. The chain carries TRBV5-5 and TRBJ2-5; possible D gene TRBD1, 6 bases. The CDR3 extends over 14 amino acids. The ends were cut back, 4 bases at V and 5 bases at J, with 15 bases in the middle. Germline CDR1 is SGHKS and CDR2 is YYEKEE (reference sequence). The chain's CDR3 is CASSRDNPRETQYF. CDR3 DNA sequence: TGTGCCAGCAGCCGGGACAATCCTCGGGAGACCCAGTACTTC. The variable domain in full, completed from reference TRBV5-5 and TRBJ2-5, reads DAGVTQSPTHLIKTRGQQVTLRCSPISGHKSVSWYQQVLGQGPQFIFQYYEKEERGRGNFPDRFSARQFPNYSSELNVNALLLGDSALYLCASSRDNPRETQYFGPGTRLLVL.

The chain couples TRBV28 to TRBJ1-3; 7 positions match TRBD1. The trim removed 3 bases at V and 4 bases at J, leaving 9 bases unmatched. CDR1 and CDR2 (germline): MDHEN, SYDVKM. This CDR3 spans 16 amino acids. The CDR3 loop is CASSFRGRGDGNTIYF. Here the CDR3 DNA reads TGTGCCAGCAGTTTTAGGGGCAGGGGGGACGGAAACACCATATATTTT.